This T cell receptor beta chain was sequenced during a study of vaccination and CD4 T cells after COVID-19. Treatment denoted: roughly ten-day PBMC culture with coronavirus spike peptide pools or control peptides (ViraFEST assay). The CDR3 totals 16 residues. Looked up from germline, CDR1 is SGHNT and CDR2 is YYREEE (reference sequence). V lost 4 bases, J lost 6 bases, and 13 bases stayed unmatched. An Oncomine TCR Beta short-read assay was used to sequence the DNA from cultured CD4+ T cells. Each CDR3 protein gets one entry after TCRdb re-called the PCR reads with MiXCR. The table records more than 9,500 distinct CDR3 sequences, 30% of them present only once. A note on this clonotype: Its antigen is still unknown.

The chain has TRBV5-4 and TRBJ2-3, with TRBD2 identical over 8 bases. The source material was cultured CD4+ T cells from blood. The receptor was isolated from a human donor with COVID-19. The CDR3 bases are TGTGCCAGCAGCCCCGGTGGGGCGGGGGGATGGGATACGCAGTATTTT. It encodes CASSPGGAGGWDTQYF.